This T cell receptor beta chain was retrieved from a study of cytomegalovirus exposure and HLA in healthy donors. Whole-study findings and limits: TCR beta V segments were, for the most part, productive about 87% or about 30% of the time in an earlier analysis. Solely CMV serostatus was available to characterize immune exposure. Highest at DRB1 and lowest at HLA-C, TCR association rates differed among HLA loci in a later analysis.

Healthy bone marrow donors made up the cohort. With 60 Vbeta and 13 Jbeta primers, the PCR was carried out. This table comes from immunoSEQ multiplex PCR, and its TCRdb copy is limited to in-frame clones, with some not included. This table holds around 74,000 clones, 65% to 80% found once. A word on this clone: What it binds is not known.

Germline-derived CDR1 and CDR2 are SGHNT and YYREEE (reference sequence). Losses at the gene ends were 5 bases for V and 2 bases for J; bases not matched to a gene: 12. This CDR3 spans 16 amino acids. The sequencing input was PBMCs. This chain links TRBV5-4 with TRBJ2-7, with 8 positions matching TRBD1. The receptor was isolated from a man aged 25 to 40 in good health and CMV-seronegative. The CDR3 nucleotides read TGTGCCAGCAGTTCCCTCCAGGGGGCGCTTACCTACGAGCAGTACTTC. Its translation: CASSSLQGALTYEQYF.